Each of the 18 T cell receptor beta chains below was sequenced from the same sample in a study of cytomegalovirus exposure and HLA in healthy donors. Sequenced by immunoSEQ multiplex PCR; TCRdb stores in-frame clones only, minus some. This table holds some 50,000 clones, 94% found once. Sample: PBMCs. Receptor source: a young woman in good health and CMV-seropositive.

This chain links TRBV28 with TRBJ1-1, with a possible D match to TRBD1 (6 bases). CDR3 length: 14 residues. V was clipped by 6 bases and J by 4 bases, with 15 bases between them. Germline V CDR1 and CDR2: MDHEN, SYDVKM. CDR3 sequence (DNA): TGTGCCAGCAGGCCAAGGGGGGGATTCACTGAAGCTTTCTTT. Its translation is CASRPRGGFTEAFF.

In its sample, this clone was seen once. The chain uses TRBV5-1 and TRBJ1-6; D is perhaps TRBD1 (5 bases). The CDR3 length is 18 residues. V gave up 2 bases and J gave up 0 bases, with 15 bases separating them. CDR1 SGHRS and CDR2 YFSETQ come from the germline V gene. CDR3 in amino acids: CASSFDSQMSSYNSPLHF. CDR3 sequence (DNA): TGCGCCAGCAGCTTCGACAGCCAGATGAGCTCCTATAATTCACCCCTCCACTTT.

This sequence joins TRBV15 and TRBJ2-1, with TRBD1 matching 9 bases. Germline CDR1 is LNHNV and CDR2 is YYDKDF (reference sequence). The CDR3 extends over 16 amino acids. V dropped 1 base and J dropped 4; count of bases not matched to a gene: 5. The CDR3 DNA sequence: TGTGCCACCAGCAGAGCCGGGACAGGGCTTTACAATGAGCAGTTCTTC. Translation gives CATSRAGTGLYNEQFF. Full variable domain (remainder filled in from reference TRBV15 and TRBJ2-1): DAMVIQNPRYQVTQFGKPVTLSCSQTLNHNVMYWYQQKSSQAPKLLFHYYDKDFNNEADTPDNFQSRRPNTSFCFLDIRSPGLGDTAMYLCATSRAGTGLYNEQFFGPGTRLTVL.

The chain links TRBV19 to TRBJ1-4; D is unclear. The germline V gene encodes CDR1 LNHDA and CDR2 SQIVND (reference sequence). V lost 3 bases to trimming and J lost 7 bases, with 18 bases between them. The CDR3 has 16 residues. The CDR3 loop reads CASSMVGSTASEKLFF. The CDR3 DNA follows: TGTGCCAGTAGTATGGTCGGGAGCACGGCTAGTGAAAAACTGTTTTTT.

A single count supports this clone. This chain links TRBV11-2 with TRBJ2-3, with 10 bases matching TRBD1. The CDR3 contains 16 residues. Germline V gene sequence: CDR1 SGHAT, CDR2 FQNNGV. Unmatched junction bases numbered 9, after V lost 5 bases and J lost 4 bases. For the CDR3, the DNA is TGTGCCAGCAGCCCCAGGGACAGGGGATGGGCAGATACGCAGTATTTT. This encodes CASSPRDRGWADTQYF.

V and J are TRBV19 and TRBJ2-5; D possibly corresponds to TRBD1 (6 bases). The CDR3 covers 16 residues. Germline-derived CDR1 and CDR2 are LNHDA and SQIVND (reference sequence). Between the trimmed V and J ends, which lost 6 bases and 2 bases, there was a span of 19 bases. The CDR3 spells CASRKTPGHGQETQYF. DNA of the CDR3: TGTGCCAGTAGGAAAACACCGGGACACGGGCAAGAGACCCAGTACTTC.

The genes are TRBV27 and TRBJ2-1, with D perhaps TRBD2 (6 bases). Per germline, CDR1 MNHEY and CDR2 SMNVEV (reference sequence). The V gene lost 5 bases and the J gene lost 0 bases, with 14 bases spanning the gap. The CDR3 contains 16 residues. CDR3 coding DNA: TGTGCCAGCAGTCCTCGGACTACCCTCTCCTACAATGAGCAGTTCTTC. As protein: CASSPRTTLSYNEQFF.

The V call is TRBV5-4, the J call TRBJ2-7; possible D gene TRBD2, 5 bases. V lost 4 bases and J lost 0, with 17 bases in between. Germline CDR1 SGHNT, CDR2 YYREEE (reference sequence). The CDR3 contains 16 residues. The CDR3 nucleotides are TGTGCCAGCAGCCCGGCGACGGGATTCAGCTCCTACGAGCAGTACTTC. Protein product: CASSPATGFSSYEQYF.

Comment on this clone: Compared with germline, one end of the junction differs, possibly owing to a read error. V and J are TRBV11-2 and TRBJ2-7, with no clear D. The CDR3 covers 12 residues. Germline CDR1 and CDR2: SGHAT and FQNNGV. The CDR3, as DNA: TGTGCCAGCAGCTTCACGAGCTTCTCACGTAACTTC. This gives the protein CASSFTSFSRNF.

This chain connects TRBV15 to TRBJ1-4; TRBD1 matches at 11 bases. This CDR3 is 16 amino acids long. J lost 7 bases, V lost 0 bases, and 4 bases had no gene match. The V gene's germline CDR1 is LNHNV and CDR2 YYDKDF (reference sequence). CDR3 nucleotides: TGTGCCACCAGCAGAGATAGTGGGACAGGGGGTGAAAAACTGTTTTTT. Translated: CATSRDSGTGGEKLFF.

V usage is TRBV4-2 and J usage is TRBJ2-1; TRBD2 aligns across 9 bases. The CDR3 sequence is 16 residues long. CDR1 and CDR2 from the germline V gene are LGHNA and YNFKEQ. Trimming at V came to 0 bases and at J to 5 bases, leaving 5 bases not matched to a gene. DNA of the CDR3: TGTGCCAGCAGCCAAGATAGCGGGAGCGGGCACAATGAGCAGTTCTTC. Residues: CASSQDSGSGHNEQFF.

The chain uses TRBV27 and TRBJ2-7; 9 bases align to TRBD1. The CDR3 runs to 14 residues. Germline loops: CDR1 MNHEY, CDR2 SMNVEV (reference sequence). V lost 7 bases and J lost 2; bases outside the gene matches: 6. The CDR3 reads CASTLRTGAYEQYF. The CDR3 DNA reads TGTGCCAGCACCCTAAGGACAGGGGCCTACGAGCAGTACTTC.

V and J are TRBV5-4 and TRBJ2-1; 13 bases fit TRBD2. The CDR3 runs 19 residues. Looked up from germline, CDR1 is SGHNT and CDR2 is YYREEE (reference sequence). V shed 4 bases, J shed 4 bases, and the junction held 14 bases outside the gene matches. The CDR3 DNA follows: TGTGCCAGCAGCACAGGACTAGCGGGAGCAGGAACTAAGTACAATGAGCAGTTCTTC. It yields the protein CASSTGLAGAGTKYNEQFF.

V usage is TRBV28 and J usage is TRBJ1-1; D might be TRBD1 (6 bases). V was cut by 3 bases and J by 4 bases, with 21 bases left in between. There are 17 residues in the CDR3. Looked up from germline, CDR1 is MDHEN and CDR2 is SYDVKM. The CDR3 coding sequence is TGTGCCAGCAGTTTTGCCCAATCACAGGGTTGGGGCACTGAAGCTTTCTTT. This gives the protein CASSFAQSQGWGTEAFF.

The CDR3 region has the DNA TGTGCCTGGAGTAACACAGGCTATGGCTACACCTTC. The encoded protein is CAWSNTGYGYTF. The genes are TRBV30 and TRBJ1-2, with D possibly being TRBD1 (5 bases). The CDR3 covers 12 residues. V was clipped by 2 bases and J by 4 bases, with 8 bases between them. Looked up from germline, CDR1 is GTSNPN and CDR2 is SVGIG (reference sequence). Together with reference TRBV30 and TRBJ1-2, the CDR3 gives the full variable domain: SQTIHQWPATLVQPVGSPLSLECTVEGTSNPNLYWYRQAAGRGLQLLFYSVGIGQISSEVPQNLSASRPQDRQFILSSKKLLLSDSGFYLCAWSNTGYGYTFGSGTRLTVV.

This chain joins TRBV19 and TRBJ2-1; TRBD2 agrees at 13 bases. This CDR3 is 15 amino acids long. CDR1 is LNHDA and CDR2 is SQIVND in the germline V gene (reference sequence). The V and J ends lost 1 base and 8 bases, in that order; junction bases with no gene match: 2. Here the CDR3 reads CASSIGTSGSDEQFF. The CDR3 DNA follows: TGTGCCAGTAGTATAGGGACTAGCGGGAGCGATGAGCAGTTCTTC.

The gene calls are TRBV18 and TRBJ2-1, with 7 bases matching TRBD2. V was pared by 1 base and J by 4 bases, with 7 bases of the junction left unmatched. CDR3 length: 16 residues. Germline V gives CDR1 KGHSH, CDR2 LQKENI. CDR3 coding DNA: TGTGCCAGCTCACCACTGCCTAGCGGCGGGTACAATGAGCAGTTCTTC. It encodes CASSPLPSGGYNEQFF.

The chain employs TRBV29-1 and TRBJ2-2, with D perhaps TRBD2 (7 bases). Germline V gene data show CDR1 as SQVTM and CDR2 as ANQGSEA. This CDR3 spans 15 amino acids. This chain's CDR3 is CSLRGGGANTGELFF. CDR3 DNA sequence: TGCAGTCTTCGCGGGGGCGGTGCGAACACCGGGGAGCTGTTTTTT.